This T cell receptor (beta chain) was identified in a study of shared clonotypes between healthy human individuals. The CDR3 has 15 amino acids. The V gene end was trimmed by 4 bases and the J gene end by 8 bases; junction bases not matched to a gene: 8. CDR1 and CDR2 (germline): MDHEN, SYDVKM. The repertoire was sequenced with immunoSEQ multiplex PCR; TCRdb's copy has only in-frame clones and lacks some. The sample records some 1.4 million clones, around 97% being singletons. This receptor was obtained from a man aged 30 to 45 in good health. Sequenced input: naive CD4+ T cells sorted from blood. The subset was: CD45RA+ positively selected. The chain employs TRBV28 and TRBJ2-1, with 10 positions matching TRBD1. Here the CDR3 reads CASSSGTGDPYEQFF. Here the CDR3 DNA reads TGTGCCAGCAGTTCCGGGACAGGGGACCCCTATGAGCAGTTCTTC.